A single sample gave rise to the 13 T cell receptor beta chains below, sequenced in a study of OX40 agonist ivuxolimab in advanced cancers. This table comes from immunoSEQ multiplex PCR, and its TCRdb copy is limited to in-frame clones, with some not included. Of about 52,000 clones listed, roughly nine tenths are singletons. The input for sequencing was CD4+ or CD8+ T cells sorted from blood, taken in a trial of the OX40 agonist ivuxolimab. Receptor source: an adult with an advanced solid tumor such as melanoma, head and neck, liver or kidney cancer.

The chain uses TRBV5-1 and TRBJ1-2, with TRBD1 identical over 10 bases. V shed 4 bases and J 4 bases; nucleotides not matched to a gene: 7. The CDR3 loop spans 15 amino acids. Looked up from germline, CDR1 is SGHRS and CDR2 is YFSETQ. The CDR3 reads CASSPGTGVSYGYTF. Here the CDR3 DNA reads TGCGCCAGCAGCCCAGGGACAGGGGTATCCTATGGCTACACCTTC. Full variable domain (rest looked up from reference TRBV5-1 and TRBJ1-2): KAGVTQTPRYLIKTRGQQVTLSCSPISGHRSVSWYQQTPGQGLQFLFEYFSETQRNKGNFPGRFSGRQFSNSRSEMNVSTLELGDSALYLCASSPGTGVSYGYTFGSGTRLTVV.

This chain uses TRBV28 with TRBJ1-1, with D possibly matching TRBD1 (5 bases). The CDR3 extends over 14 amino acids. Germline V CDR1 and CDR2: MDHEN, SYDVKM. The V end was cut by 5 bases, the J end by 6 bases, with 16 bases between. The CDR3 coding sequence is TGTGCCAGCAGTCCACTTAGCCGGGGCGCTGAAGCTTTCTTT. Translating it yields CASSPLSRGAEAFF.

CDR3 sequence reads: CASSGGEDSTNEKLFF. CDR3 coding DNA: TGTGCCAGCAGCGGGGGAGAGGATTCAACTAATGAAAAACTGTTTTTT. The rearrangement uses TRBV5-4 and TRBJ1-4; D is perhaps TRBD1 (5 bases). Trimming removed 4 bases at V and 0 bases at J, with 13 bases between. CDR1 and CDR2 from the germline V gene are SGHNT and YYREEE (reference sequence). The CDR3 is 16 amino acids.

V usage is TRBV9 and J usage is TRBJ1-1, with D unresolved. Germline CDR1 SGDLS, CDR2 YYNGEE. This CDR3 contains 14 residues. V was cut by 0 bases and J by 1 base, with 7 bases left in between. The CDR3 protein is CASSVGPGNTEAFF. Here the CDR3 DNA reads TGTGCCAGCAGCGTAGGCCCCGGGAACACTGAAGCTTTCTTT. The full variable domain, with the rest looked up from reference TRBV9 and TRBJ1-1, is DSGVTQTPKHLITATGQRVTLRCSPRSGDLSVYWYQQSLDQGLQFLIQYYNGEERAKGNILERFSAQQFPDLHSELNLSSLELGDSALYFCASSVGPGNTEAFFGQGTRLTVV.

This clone showed up just once. The germline gene is not matched at one end of the junction; a read error may be the cause. The V and J genes are TRBV30 and TRBJ1-6; TRBD1 is a possible D gene (5 bases). CDR3 length: 13 amino acids. The germline gives CDR1 GTSNPN, CDR2 SVGIG (reference sequence). CDR3 amino acids: CAWSLGFRDAPAF. The CDR3 DNA is TGTGCCTGGAGCCTTGGGTTCAGGGACGCTCCTGCTTTT.

The genes are TRBV6-1 and TRBJ1-1; no clear D gene. This CDR3 spans 14 amino acids. Trimming cost V 7 bases and J 0 bases, with 12 bases left between them. Germline CDR1 is MNHNS and CDR2 is SASEGT. CDR3 amino acids: CASMGRGVNTEAFF. The CDR3 coding sequence is TGTGCCAGCATGGGAAGAGGAGTGAACACTGAAGCTTTCTTT.

The chain combines TRBV2 with TRBJ1-2; D gene uncertain. Trimming took 10 bases from V and 1 from J, leaving 13 bases between them. The CDR3 spans 13 residues. Germline lookup yields CDR1 SNHLY and CDR2 FYNNEI. The CDR3 here is CATAREGNYGYTF. DNA of the CDR3: TGTGCCACAGCCCGGGAGGGTAACTATGGCTACACCTTC. Using reference TRBV2 and TRBJ1-2 for the parts outside the CDR3, the full variable domain is EPEVTQTPSHQVTQMGQEVILRCVPISNHLYFYWYRQILGQKVEFLVSFYNNEISEKSEIFDDQFSVERPDGSNFTLKIRSTKLEDSAMYFCATAREGNYGYTFGSGTRLTVV.

The gene calls are TRBV28 and TRBJ2-1; D perhaps matches TRBD2 (5 bases). V lost 1 base and J lost 6, with 10 bases in between. This CDR3 has 14 amino acids. CDR1 is MDHEN, CDR2 SYDVKM, per germline. Here the CDR3 reads CASSLSGFSNEQFF. The CDR3 DNA sequence: TGTGCCAGCAGTTTATCGGGGTTCTCCAATGAGCAGTTCTTC. Filled out from reference TRBV28 and TRBJ2-1, the complete variable domain reads DVKVTQSSRYLVKRTGEKVFLECVQDMDHENMFWYRQDPGLGLRLIYFSYDVKMKEKGDIPEGYSVSREKKERFSLILESASTNQTSMYLCASSLSGFSNEQFFGPGTRLTVL.

CDR3 bases: TGTGCCAGCAGCCAAGCGGGACAGGGCCACACTGAAGCTTTCTTT. Residues: CASSQAGQGHTEAFF. The chain combines TRBV14 with TRBJ1-1, with 9 bases fitting TRBD1. The CDR3 totals 15 residues. Germline lookup yields CDR1 SGHDN and CDR2 FVKESK. V was clipped by 1 base and J by 3 bases; unmatched bases: 3.

This CDR3 is CASRLGQAYEQYF. The CDR3 DNA reads as TGTGCCAGCAGGTTGGGACAAGCCTACGAGCAGTACTTC. The V and J genes are TRBV6-5 and TRBJ2-7; D is perhaps TRBD1 (6 bases). CDR1 is MNHEY, CDR2 SVGAGI, per germline. The V end lost 6 bases, the J end lost 2 bases, and 11 bases lay between the germline ends. CDR3 size: 13 residues.

The chain couples TRBV5-8 to TRBJ1-1; D ambiguous. Germline CDR1 reads SGHTS; CDR2 reads YDEGEE. V dropped 2 bases and J dropped 5 bases, with 13 bases sitting between them. The CDR3 is 14 amino acids. CDR3 coding DNA: TGTGCCAGCAGCTTTTCGGCTGAAGGAACTGAAGCTTTCTTT. It translates to CASSFSAEGTEAFF. Full variable domain (rest looked up from reference TRBV5-8 and TRBJ1-1): EAGVTQSPTHLIKTRGQQATLRCSPISGHTSVYWYQQALGLGLQFLLWYDEGEERNRGNFPPRFSGRQFPNYSSELNVNALELEDSALYLCASSFSAEGTEAFFGQGTRLTVV.

The chain uses TRBV18 and TRBJ2-7; TRBD1 might be the D (6 bases). Trimming took off 4 bases at V and 5 bases at J, with 9 bases between the two ends. The CDR3 sequence is 12 residues long. CDR1 is KGHSH and CDR2 is LQKENI in the germline V gene. CDR3 coding DNA: TGTGCCAGCTCACAACAGGGCAACGAGCAGTACTTC. This encodes CASSQQGNEQYF.

The rearrangement uses TRBV6-1 and TRBJ2-2; either TRBD1 or TRBD2 may fit D (6 bases each). CDR1 and CDR2 from the germline V gene are MNHNS and SASEGT. This CDR3 is built from 14 residues. Trimming pared 4 bases from V and 4 bases from J, leaving 10 bases between. The CDR3 DNA sequence: TGTGCCAGCAGTGTAAAGGGGGGCACCGGGGAGCTGTTTTTT. It is translated as CASSVKGGTGELFF.